This passage covers 22 T cell receptor beta chains from one sample sequenced in a study of blood T cell repertoires in COVID-19. Profiled with immunoSEQ multiplex PCR; TCRdb holds only in-frame clones, not every one. This table holds fewer than 250,000 clones, around 92% found once. Sequencing was carried out using peripheral blood. These receptors all stem from a man aged 30 to 45 with acute or convalescent COVID-19.

This chain uses TRBV19 with TRBJ2-2, with 9 bases fitting TRBD1. The length of the CDR3 is 15 residues. Trimming cost V 4 bases and J 5 bases; bases outside gene matches: 5. Germline V gene data show CDR1 as LNHDA and CDR2 as SQIVND (reference sequence). Written as DNA, the CDR3 is TGTGCCAGTAGTACGCCGGGACAGGGAACCGGGGAGCTGTTTTTT. This encodes CASSTPGQGTGELFF.

The V and J genes are TRBV9 and TRBJ1-1, with 7 bases aligning to TRBD1. This CDR3 region has 16 residues. Per germline, CDR1 SGDLS and CDR2 YYNGEE. J lost 1 base, V lost 0 bases, and 6 bases had no gene match. CDR3 in amino acids: CASSVGGGGSNTEAFF. The DNA of the CDR3 is TGTGCCAGCAGCGTAGGCGGAGGGGGCTCGAACACTGAAGCTTTCTTT.

The gene calls are TRBV28 and TRBJ1-2, with D unresolved. The CDR3 runs 13 residues. CDR1 and CDR2 (germline): MDHEN, SYDVKM. V lost 3 bases and J lost 8, with 13 bases in between. The CDR3 DNA follows: TGTGCCAGCAGTTTGAGAGGGCGCGGGGGCTACACCTTC. This sequence encodes CASSLRGRGGYTF.

This chain links TRBV4-1 with TRBJ2-1, with D uncertain. The CDR3 extends over 16 amino acids. Trimming removed 0 bases at V and 2 bases at J, with 11 bases between. Germline lookup yields CDR1 MGHRA and CDR2 YSYEKL. The DNA of the CDR3 is TGCGCCAGCAGCCAAGATCCCCTAGATACCTACAATGAGCAGTTCTTC. Amino acid sequence: CASSQDPLDTYNEQFF.

This clone is a singleton in its sample. The V and J genes are TRBV9 and TRBJ2-1; TRBD2 aligns across 8 bases. CDR3 length: 17 amino acids. The germline gives CDR1 SGDLS, CDR2 YYNGEE. The junction had 10 bases not matched to a gene; V was cut back by 0 bases and J by 5 bases. The CDR3 DNA follows: TGTGCCAGCAGCGTAGTCGGGGAGGTAGCGGGGAACAATGAGCAGTTCTTC. Protein sequence: CASSVVGEVAGNNEQFF. The full variable domain, in which reference TRBV9 and TRBJ2-1 provide the parts outside the CDR3, is DSGVTQTPKHLITATGQRVTLRCSPRSGDLSVYWYQQSLDQGLQFLIQYYNGEERAKGNILERFSAQQFPDLHSELNLSSLELGDSALYFCASSVVGEVAGNNEQFFGPGTRLTVL.

The genes are TRBV30 and TRBJ2-2, with a possible D match to TRBD1 (6 bases). The V gene's germline CDR1 is GTSNPN and CDR2 SVGIG (reference sequence). Trimming removed 4 bases from V and 4 bases from J, with 13 bases in between. This CDR3 spans 14 amino acids. CDR3 in amino acids: CAWKTGRGTGELFF. Here the CDR3 DNA reads TGTGCCTGGAAGACAGGTCGAGGCACCGGGGAGCTGTTTTTT.

The V gene is TRBV27, the J gene TRBJ2-7; 10 positions match TRBD2. CDR3 size: 15 residues. Germline loops: CDR1 MNHEY, CDR2 SMNVEV (reference sequence). The V and J ends lost 3 bases and 4 bases, in that order; junction bases with no gene match: 6. CDR3 nucleotides: TGTGCCAGCAGTTTCACCGGGACTAGCGATTACGAGCAGTACTTC. Translated: CASSFTGTSDYEQYF.

The genes are TRBV6-1 and TRBJ2-5, with 11 bases matching TRBD2. V was clipped by 4 bases and J by 9 bases; unmatched bases: 13. The CDR3 covers 16 residues. Germline CDR1 is MNHNS and CDR2 is SASEGT. CDR3 nucleotides: TGTGCCAGCAGTGGGGTCTCCGGGACTAGCGGCCAGCCCCAGTACTTC. Translation gives CASSGVSGTSGQPQYF.

The CDR3: CASSFYMNTEAFF. The CDR3 DNA reads TGTGCCAGCAGCTTTTATATGAACACTGAAGCTTTCTTT. The chain uses TRBV5-5 and TRBJ1-1; D is undetermined. Germline CDR1 SGHKS, CDR2 YYEKEE (reference sequence). The CDR3 loop spans 13 amino acids. Trimming stripped 2 bases from V and 0 bases from J, with 5 bases between. Full variable domain (rest looked up from reference TRBV5-5 and TRBJ1-1): DAGVTQSPTHLIKTRGQQVTLRCSPISGHKSVSWYQQVLGQGPQFIFQYYEKEERGRGNFPDRFSARQFPNYSSELNVNALLLGDSALYLCASSFYMNTEAFFGQGTRLTVV.

This chain links TRBV10-2 with TRBJ1-3; D unclear. This CDR3 contains 15 residues. The germline V gene encodes CDR1 WSHSY and CDR2 SAAADI. Trimming took 8 bases from V and 2 from J, leaving 16 bases between them. CDR3 region: CASGNGRVAGNTIYF. As DNA, the CDR3 is TGCGCCAGCGGGAATGGGAGGGTCGCTGGAAACACCATATATTTT.

The chain combines TRBV28 with TRBJ2-5; 13 nucleotides align to TRBD2. CDR3 size: 15 residues. CDR1 is MDHEN, CDR2 SYDVKM, per germline. The junction had 3 bases not matched to a gene; V was cut back by 6 bases and J by 2 bases. The CDR3 spells CASSWTSGGQETQYF. CDR3 nucleotides: TGTGCCAGCAGCTGGACTAGCGGGGGTCAAGAGACCCAGTACTTC. Complete variable domain (other parts from reference TRBV28 and TRBJ2-5): DVKVTQSSRYLVKRTGEKVFLECVQDMDHENMFWYRQDPGLGLRLIYFSYDVKMKEKGDIPEGYSVSREKKERFSLILESASTNQTSMYLCASSWTSGGQETQYFGPGTRLLVL.

The CDR3 region has the DNA TGTGCCAGCAGCCAACCGAGGACAGGGACCTCTGGAAACACCATATATTTT. Amino acid sequence: CASSQPRTGTSGNTIYF. This chain connects TRBV7-9 to TRBJ1-3; 8 nucleotides line up with TRBD1. V shed 5 bases, J shed 0 bases, and the junction held 9 bases outside the gene matches. Germline CDR1 and CDR2: SEHNR and FQNEAQ (reference sequence). The CDR3 loop spans 17 amino acids.

This chain connects TRBV29-1 to TRBJ2-5, with D tentatively TRBD1 (5 bases). Germline-derived CDR1 and CDR2 are SQVTM and ANQGSEA. The CDR3 is made up of 12 amino acids. V was pared by 3 bases and J by 4 bases, with 9 bases between. For the CDR3, the DNA is TGCAGCGTTGAGCAAAGGGGAGAGACCCAGTACTTC. It is translated as CSVEQRGETQYF.

The chain links TRBV7-3 to TRBJ2-7; no clear D. CDR3 length: 13 residues. CDR1 and CDR2 from the germline V gene are SGHTA and FQGTGA. V lost 0 bases, J lost 6 bases, and 9 bases lay in between. The CDR3 DNA is TGTGCCAGCAGCTTAACGGGCCAGTTCGAGCAGTACTTC. Its protein is CASSLTGQFEQYF.

J is TRBJ1-4 and V is TRBV19, with D perhaps TRBD1 (6 bases). The CDR3 loop spans 16 amino acids. V was pared by 6 bases and J by 3 bases, with 17 bases between. Looked up from germline, CDR1 is LNHDA and CDR2 is SQIVND (reference sequence). The CDR3 protein is CASSALGTFSNEKLFF. The DNA for the CDR3 is TGTGCCAGTAGCGCACTGGGGACATTTTCTAATGAAAAACTGTTTTTT.

The chain has TRBV10-1 and TRBJ1-1; D gene uncertain. Trimming removed 5 bases from V and 1 base from J, with 8 bases in between. This CDR3 has 13 amino acids. Per the germline V gene, CDR1 is WNHNN and CDR2 is SYGVQD (reference sequence). This chain's CDR3 is CASSSGGNTEAFF. Here the CDR3 DNA reads TGCGCCAGCAGTTCGGGAGGGAACACTGAAGCTTTCTTT.

This rearrangement joins TRBV28 to TRBJ2-7, with 9 nucleotides matching TRBD1. The CDR3 sequence is 15 residues long. Trimming took 8 bases from V and 3 from J; bases not matched to a gene: 11. CDR1 MDHEN and CDR2 SYDVKM come from the germline V gene. CDR3 amino acids: CASRLGQGTIYEQYF. The CDR3 region has the DNA TGTGCCAGCCGACTGGGACAGGGAACAATCTACGAGCAGTACTTC.

The chain carries TRBV5-4 and TRBJ1-3, with D hard to call. The CDR3 totals 15 residues. The V end lost 6 bases, the J end lost 4 bases, and 17 bases lay between the germline ends. Germline V gene lookup returns CDR1 SGHNT and CDR2 YYREEE (reference sequence). The CDR3 spells CASTPGAGFGNTIYF. In nucleotides, the CDR3 is TGTGCCAGCACCCCTGGAGCTGGGTTCGGAAACACCATATATTTT.

In regard to this clone: Other DNA sequences from this sample encode an identical CDR3 as well. V usage is TRBV18 and J usage is TRBJ2-1, with 8 nucleotides matching TRBD2. V was clipped by 2 bases and J by 4 bases; unmatched bases: 4. This CDR3 region has 15 residues. Looked up from germline, CDR1 is KGHSH and CDR2 is LQKENI. The CDR3, as DNA: TGTGCCAGCTCACCATTACTAGCGGAGTACAATGAGCAGTTCTTC. It encodes CASSPLLAEYNEQFF.

The genes are TRBV4-1 and TRBJ1-2; weak D call: TRBD1 (6 bases). Between the trimmed V and J ends, which lost 0 bases and 4 bases, there was a span of 18 bases. The CDR3 covers 17 residues. Germline V gives CDR1 MGHRA, CDR2 YSYEKL. CDR3 residues: CASSQDSKDSVVYGYTF. The CDR3 region has the DNA TGCGCCAGCAGCCAAGATTCCAAGGACAGCGTAGTCTATGGCTACACCTTC.

The rearrangement links TRBV12-3 or TRBV12-4 to TRBJ2-2, with TRBD1 as a possible D gene (6 bases). V gave up 6 bases and J gave up 5 bases, with 10 bases separating them. The CDR3 is 13 residues long. The chain's CDR3 is CASRRDRTGELFF. As DNA, the CDR3 is TGTGCCAGCAGGCGCGACAGGACCGGGGAGCTGTTTTTT.

The rearrangement uses TRBV12-5 and TRBJ2-7, with 7 bases fitting TRBD2. Germline trimming cut 4 bases from V and 2 bases from J; bases unmatched to any gene: 8. The length of the CDR3 is 15 residues. The germline V gene encodes CDR1 LGHNT and CDR2 FRNRAP. The DNA for the CDR3 is TGTGCTAGTGGTTCAGTAGCGGGTCGAACCTACGAGCAGTACTTC. Its translation: CASGSVAGRTYEQYF.